This paragraph covers one T cell receptor beta chain sequence. The protocol was immunoSEQ multiplex PCR, while the TCRdb copy is restricted to in-frame clones and leaves out a portion. The sample consists of roughly 80,000 clones, approximately 93% of them appearing once. These data originate in a study of blood T cell repertoires in COVID-19. CDR3 length equals 14 residues. Losses at the gene ends were 5 bases for V and 0 bases for J; bases not matched to a gene: 7. CDR1 and CDR2 (germline): SQVTM, ANQGSEA. The chain employs TRBV29-1 and TRBJ2-7; 7 nucleotides align to TRBD1. This TCR derives from a man aged 45-60 years with COVID-19, enrolled during active disease. Sequencing input: peripheral blood. This CDR3 is CSVTGQLNSYEQYF. The CDR3 DNA sequence: TGCAGCGTTACGGGACAGTTAAACTCCTACGAGCAGTACTTC.